Listed here are 4 T cell receptor beta chains from one sample, sequenced in a study of spatial heterogeneity in lung cancer. Described time point: sample taken at primary tumor resection. Material for sequencing was whole RNA from tumor, nontumor lung or frozen PBMC, left unsorted. TCRdb passed the 5' RACE reads through MiXCR, listing each CDR3 protein once. Altogether 75,000 to 85,000 distinct CDR3 sequences are present, 15% to 20% being singletons, with the ten largest covering 5% to 8%. Sequenced here: PBMCs, sampled at surgery. These receptor sequences come from a male donor with early-stage non-small cell lung cancer.

This clonotype was counted ten times or more. The chain uses TRBV6-1 and TRBJ2-7; no reliable D call. The CDR3 consists of 13 residues. The germline CDR1 and CDR2 sequences are MNHNS and SASEGT. Trimming removed 2 bases from V and 6 bases from J, with 11 bases in between. CDR3 amino acids: CASSEWGGGEQYF. CDR3 coding DNA: TGTGCCAGCAGTGAATGGGGTGGCGGCGAGCAGTACTTC.

The genes are TRBV7-2 and TRBJ2-5; D remains unclear. From germline, CDR1 is SGHTA and CDR2 FQGNSA. The V gene lost 5 bases and the J gene lost 9 bases, with 10 bases spanning the gap. This CDR3 is 11 amino acids long. CDR3 protein: CASSLVGPQYF. CDR3 nucleotide sequence: TGTGCCAGCAGCCTAGTCGGCCCCCAGTACTTC. The whole variable domain, remainder taken from reference TRBV7-2 and TRBJ2-5, is GAGVSQSPSNKVTEKGKDVELRCDPISGHTALYWYRQSLGQGLEFLIYFQGNSAPDKSGLPSDRFSAERTGGSVSTLTIQRTQQEDSAVYLCASSLVGPQYFGPGTRLLVL.

The chain has TRBV5-1 and TRBJ2-7, with TRBD1 identical over 10 bases. Germline V gene sequence: CDR1 SGHRS, CDR2 YFSETQ. V lost 7 bases to trimming and J lost 2 bases; unmatched junction nucleotides: 9. The CDR3 has 15 residues. The CDR3 sequence: CASGSGTGETYEQYF. CDR3 nucleotide sequence: TGCGCCAGCGGCTCCGGGACAGGGGAGACCTACGAGCAGTACTTC. The full variable domain, its missing parts supplied by reference TRBV5-1 and TRBJ2-7, is KAGVTQTPRYLIKTRGQQVTLSCSPISGHRSVSWYQQTPGQGLQFLFEYFSETQRNKGNFPGRFSGRQFSNSRSEMNVSTLELGDSALYLCASGSGTGETYEQYFGPGTRLTVT.

This clonotype was observed a handful of times. The chain employs TRBV4-3 and TRBJ1-2; D ambiguous. The CDR3 extends over 16 amino acids. CDR1 LGHNA and CDR2 YSLEER come from the germline V gene. V was trimmed by 3 bases and J by 2 bases, leaving 16 bases between them. CDR3 DNA: TGCGCCAGCAGCCAGGGCCGGGCCCGTCTGAACTATGGCTACACCTTC. Translation: CASSQGRARLNYGYTF.